Below are 15 T cell receptor beta chains sequenced from a single sample in a study of cytomegalovirus exposure and HLA in healthy donors. It was with 60 Vbeta and 13 Jbeta primers that the PCR ran. This table comes from immunoSEQ multiplex PCR, and its TCRdb copy is limited to in-frame clones, with some not included. Among fewer than 150,000 clones, around 82% were seen once, and the ten largest hold under 7.5%. Sequenced material: PBMCs. Receptors were obtained from a man aged 40-50 years in good health and CMV-seropositive.

The rearrangement links TRBV5-3 to TRBJ2-7; TRBD2 is a possible D gene (7 bases). TRBV5-3 is annotated as an ORF whose role is uncertain. With 10 bases removed from V and 2 bases from J, the gap between germline ends came to 19 bases. The CDR3 loop spans 14 amino acids. Here the CDR3 DNA reads TGTGCCGCCTCATGGGGGGGGCCCCCCTACGAGCAGTACTTC. Its translation is CAASWGGPPYEQYF.

This chain connects TRBV9 to TRBJ1-1; no clear D gene. Trimming cost V 0 bases and J 1 base, with 13 bases left between them. CDR3 size: 16 residues. Germline V CDR1 and CDR2: SGDLS, YYNGEE. CDR3 amino acids: CASSVGPNTGNTEAFF. Written as DNA, the CDR3 is TGTGCCAGCAGCGTAGGCCCCAACACGGGGAACACTGAAGCTTTCTTT.

The chain is built from TRBV19 and TRBJ2-1; TRBD1 is a possible D gene (6 bases). Germline CDR1 is LNHDA and CDR2 is SQIVND (reference sequence). The germline V and J ends were trimmed by 5 bases and 7 bases, with 9 bases remaining between them. CDR3 length equals 12 residues. As DNA, the CDR3 is TGTGCCAGTAGTCGGACAGAGAATGAGCAGTTCTTC. Translation gives CASSRTENEQFF.

The chain carries TRBV6-5 and TRBJ2-4, with TRBD1 matching over 10 bases. CDR3 size: 14 residues. Germline V CDR1 and CDR2: MNHEY, SVGAGI. The V gene end was trimmed by 5 bases and the J gene end by 6 bases; junction bases not matched to a gene: 4. Here the CDR3 reads CASSPGTGVNIQYF. CDR3 coding DNA: TGTGCCAGCAGTCCCGGGACAGGGGTAAACATTCAGTACTTC.

This sequence joins TRBV27 and TRBJ2-5, with 11 bases fitting TRBD2. Germline V gene data show CDR1 as MNHEY and CDR2 as SMNVEV (reference sequence). V was clipped by 8 bases and J by 3 bases; unmatched bases: 11. CDR3 size: 16 residues. The CDR3 region is CASRVQTSGEKETQYF. The CDR3 nucleotides are TGTGCCAGCCGGGTCCAGACTAGCGGGGAAAAAGAGACCCAGTACTTC.

This clone was detected once. The chain carries TRBV6-5 and TRBJ1-3; tentatively, D is TRBD1 (6 bases). Germline CDR1 is MNHEY and CDR2 is SVGAGI. CDR3 length: 14 residues. Trimming shortened V by 5 bases and J by 6 bases, and 14 bases separated the two germline ends. CDR3 region: CASSVQTGLNTIYF. As DNA, the CDR3 is TGTGCCAGCAGTGTGCAGACAGGTTTAAACACCATATATTTT.

The rearrangement links TRBV2 to TRBJ2-7; 7 nucleotides line up with TRBD2. The CDR3 sequence is 14 residues long. The germline V gene encodes CDR1 SNHLY and CDR2 FYNNEI. The ends lost 3 bases at V and 0 bases at J; junction bases unmatched: 2. CDR3 DNA sequence: TGTGCCAGCAGTGACAGGGACTACTCCTACGAGCAGTACTTC. It yields the protein CASSDRDYSYEQYF.

The genes are TRBV6-1 and TRBJ1-2, with 11 bases fitting TRBD1. The length of the CDR3 is 14 residues. Germline V gives CDR1 MNHNS, CDR2 SASEGT. V gave up 4 bases and J gave up 10 bases; unmatched junction bases: 8. The CDR3 coding sequence is TGTGCCAGCAGTGGGGAGGACAGGGGGCGCGTCTACACCTTC. Its translation is CASSGEDRGRVYTF.

The rearrangement uses TRBV4-2 and TRBJ1-4; TRBD1 might be the D (5 bases). The CDR3 sequence is 18 residues long. Germline V gene lookup returns CDR1 LGHNA and CDR2 YNFKEQ. Trimming left V 0 bases short and J 5 bases short, with 19 bases between. The CDR3 is CASSQEGLKGRGNEKLFF. The DNA of the CDR3 is TGTGCCAGCAGCCAAGAGGGTCTTAAGGGACGGGGGAATGAAAAACTGTTTTTT.

V gene TRBV2 combines with J gene TRBJ1-4; D may be TRBD1 (5 bases). CDR3 size: 13 residues. V lost 9 bases and J lost 0, with 8 bases in between. Germline assignment: CDR1 SNHLY and CDR2 FYNNEI. In DNA, the CDR3 is TGTGCCAGTACAGGAACAACTAATGAAAAACTGTTTTTT. Protein product: CASTGTTNEKLFF.

V is TRBV15 and J is TRBJ1-4; weak D call: TRBD1 (6 bases). The CDR3 is made up of 17 amino acids. The germline CDR1 and CDR2 sequences are LNHNV and YYDKDF (reference sequence). V lost 0 bases and J lost 4, with 15 bases in between. CDR3 loop: CATSRDYGRGGNEKLFF. CDR3 coding DNA: TGTGCCACCAGCAGAGATTACGGCAGGGGCGGTAATGAAAAACTGTTTTTT. The full variable domain, in which reference TRBV15 and TRBJ1-4 provide the parts outside the CDR3, is DAMVIQNPRYQVTQFGKPVTLSCSQTLNHNVMYWYQQKSSQAPKLLFHYYDKDFNNEADTPDNFQSRRPNTSFCFLDIRSPGLGDTAMYLCATSRDYGRGGNEKLFFGSGTQLSVL.

The V call is TRBV5-6, the J call TRBJ2-5; D is perhaps TRBD1 (5 bases). Germline V gene data show CDR1 as SGHDT and CDR2 as YYEEEE. CDR3 size: 14 residues. Trimming cost V 0 bases and J 0 bases, with 6 bases left between them. Written as DNA, the CDR3 is TGTGCCAGCAGCTTGGAGGGGTACCAAGAGACCCAGTACTTC. Translating it yields CASSLEGYQETQYF. The full variable domain, rest sourced from reference TRBV5-6 and TRBJ2-5, is DAGVTQSPTHLIKTRGQQVTLRCSPKSGHDTVSWYQQALGQGPQFIFQYYEEEERQRGNFPDRFSGHQFPNYSSELNVNALLLGDSALYLCASSLEGYQETQYFGPGTRLLVL.

The chain employs TRBV5-1 and TRBJ2-5; 11 bases align to TRBD2. The CDR3 is 16 amino acids. V was clipped by 4 bases and J by 2 bases; unmatched bases: 7. Germline V gene data show CDR1 as SGHRS and CDR2 as YFSETQ. This CDR3 reads CASSPPLAGGQETQYF. Written as DNA, the CDR3 is TGCGCCAGCAGCCCCCCTTTAGCGGGGGGGCAAGAGACCCAGTACTTC.

This clone was counted a single time. V gene TRBV27 combines with J gene TRBJ1-2; 7 nucleotides match TRBD1. The CDR3 is 16 amino acids. The V gene end was trimmed by 5 bases and the J gene end by 0 bases; junction bases not matched to a gene: 9. CDR1 is MNHEY and CDR2 is SMNVEV in the germline V gene (reference sequence). CDR3 nucleotide sequence: TGTGCCAGCAGTCCCCGACAGGGCACAGCTAACTATGGCTACACCTTC. It encodes CASSPRQGTANYGYTF.

This chain joins TRBV19 and TRBJ2-3; 9 bases are a match to TRBD1. The CDR3 is 14 amino acids. Germline CDR1 LNHDA, CDR2 SQIVND (reference sequence). J gave up 6 bases and V 10 bases, and 11 bases lay outside the gene matches. The CDR3 region has the DNA TGTGCCACCGTTAGGACAGGGGCGGTTGATACGCAGTATTTT. Its protein product is CATVRTGAVDTQYF. Complete variable domain (other parts from reference TRBV19 and TRBJ2-3): DGGITQSPKYLFRKEGQNVTLSCEQNLNHDAMYWYRQDPGQGLRLIYYSQIVNDFQKGDIAEGYSVSREKKESFPLTVTSAQKNPTAFYLCATVRTGAVDTQYFGPGTRLTVL.